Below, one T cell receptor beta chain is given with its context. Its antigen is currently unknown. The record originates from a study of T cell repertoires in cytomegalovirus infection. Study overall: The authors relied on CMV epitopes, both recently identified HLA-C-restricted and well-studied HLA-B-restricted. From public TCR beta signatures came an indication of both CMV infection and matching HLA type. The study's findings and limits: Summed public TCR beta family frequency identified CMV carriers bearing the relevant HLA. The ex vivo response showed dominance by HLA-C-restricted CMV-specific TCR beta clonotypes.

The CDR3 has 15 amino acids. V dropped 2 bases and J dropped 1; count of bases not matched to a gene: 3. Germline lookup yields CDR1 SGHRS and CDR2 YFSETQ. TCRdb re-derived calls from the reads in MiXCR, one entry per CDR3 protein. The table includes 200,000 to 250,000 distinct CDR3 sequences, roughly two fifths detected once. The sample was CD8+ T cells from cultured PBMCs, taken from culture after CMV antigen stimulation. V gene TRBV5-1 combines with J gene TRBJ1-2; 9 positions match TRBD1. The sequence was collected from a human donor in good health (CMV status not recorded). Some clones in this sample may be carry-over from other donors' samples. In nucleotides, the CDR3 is TGCGCCAGCAGCTTCCGGACAGGGGTTAACTATGGCTACACCTTC. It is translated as CASSFRTGVNYGYTF.